This T cell receptor (beta chain) is drawn from a study of blood T cell repertoires in COVID-19. Germline values: CDR1 SQVTM, CDR2 ANQGSEA. Trimming removed 5 bases at V and 4 bases at J, with 12 bases between. The CDR3 totals 13 residues. This table comes from immunoSEQ multiplex PCR, and its TCRdb copy is limited to in-frame clones, with some not included. The sample records 220,000 or so clones, approximately 81% being singletons. This chain uses TRBV29-1 with TRBJ1-5; D gene unclear. The specimen was peripheral blood. The origin of this receptor is a woman between 55 and 75 years old who had recovered from COVID-19. The DNA for the CDR3 is TGCAGCGTTTCCTCAGGAGGTAATCAGCCCCAGCATTTT. Translation: CSVSSGGNQPQHF.